One sample yielded the 10 T cell receptor beta chains listed below, sequenced in a study of human thymus T cells. Clones were sequenced by immunoSEQ multiplex PCR, and TCRdb holds only the in-frame ones, with some missing. The repertoire holds 40,000 to 55,000 clones, with 94% as singletons. The sequenced sample consisted of blood. The receptors originated from a boy under two years old with a congenital heart defect but otherwise immunologically healthy.

A single count supports this clone. V and J are TRBV6-4 and TRBJ2-3; D might be TRBD1 or TRBD2, each matching 6 bases. Trimming stripped 8 bases from V and 3 bases from J, with 15 bases between. Germline CDR1 reads MRHNA; CDR2 reads SNTAGT. There are 14 residues in the CDR3. The CDR3 DNA reads TGTGCCAGCCCGTCGAGGAGGGGGACAGATACGCAGTATTTT. This translates into CASPSRRGTDTQYF.

The J gene is TRBJ1-5, the V gene TRBV6-5; 7 bases agree with TRBD1. V gave up 8 bases and J gave up 6 bases; unmatched junction bases: 10. Germline CDR1 and CDR2: MNHEY and SVGAGI. The CDR3 has 14 residues. CDR3 loop: CASSTTGAAQPQHF. Written as DNA, the CDR3 is TGTGCCAGCTCCACAACAGGGGCCGCTCAGCCCCAGCATTTT.

In its sample, this clone was seen once. The J gene is TRBJ1-2, the V gene TRBV18; D is ambiguous. The V end lost 2 bases, the J end lost 8 bases, and 15 bases lay between the germline ends. In germline, CDR1 is KGHSH, CDR2 LQKENI. The CDR3 consists of 14 residues. The CDR3 protein is CASSPGQVRGGYTF. The CDR3 DNA reads TGTGCCAGCTCACCAGGGCAGGTCCGCGGGGGCTACACCTTC.

This clone was picked up one time. The CDR3: CASSPLTSNTGELFF. The CDR3 DNA is TGTGCCAGCTCACCCCTTACATCGAACACCGGGGAGCTGTTTTTT. The genes are TRBV18 and TRBJ2-2; no reliable D call. The CDR3 is 15 amino acids. Germline V gives CDR1 KGHSH, CDR2 LQKENI. V was trimmed by 3 bases and J by 0 bases, leaving 8 bases between them.

The chain employs TRBV7-2 and TRBJ2-7, with 10 nucleotides matching TRBD2. Germline CDR1 SGHTA, CDR2 FQGNSA. V was clipped by 3 bases and J by 7 bases; unmatched bases: 6. The CDR3 is 14 amino acids. In nucleotides, the CDR3 is TGTGCCAGCAGCTTCCCAGCGGGGGGGAGGGAGCAGTACTTC. Protein: CASSFPAGGREQYF.

The count of this clone is one. The CDR3 sequence is CASSEGTSGGAGEQFF. Here the CDR3 DNA reads TGTGCCAGCAGTGAAGGGACTAGCGGGGGGGCAGGTGAGCAGTTCTTC. V and J are TRBV6-1 and TRBJ2-1; TRBD2 matches 15 bases. The J segment lost 9 bases and the V segment lost 1 base, leaving 4 bases of the junction unmatched. Germline-derived CDR1 and CDR2 are MNHNS and SASEGT. This CDR3 is 16 amino acids long.

V is TRBV7-3 and J is TRBJ1-1; no definite D call. CDR1 SGHTA and CDR2 FQGTGA come from the germline V gene. This CDR3 region has 13 residues. Trimming took 4 bases from V and 3 from J, leaving 9 bases between them. Here the CDR3 DNA reads TGTGCCAGCAGCTCCCGGGTCCACACTGAAGCTTTCTTT. It encodes CASSSRVHTEAFF.

The chain uses TRBV5-4 and TRBJ2-3; D tentatively fits TRBD1 or TRBD2 (6 bases each). V was trimmed by 0 bases and J by 4 bases, leaving 9 bases between them. CDR1 is SGHNT and CDR2 is YYREEE in the germline V gene (reference sequence). This CDR3 has 14 residues. The CDR3 DNA follows: TGTGCCAGCAGCTTGGCCCGGGGGCCAGATACGCAGTATTTT. It specifies CASSLARGPDTQYF.

The chain couples TRBV19 to TRBJ2-6, with D perhaps being TRBD1 or TRBD2 (5 bases each). This CDR3 is 17 amino acids long. V dropped 3 bases and J dropped 0 bases, with 12 bases sitting between them. In germline, CDR1 is LNHDA, CDR2 SQIVND (reference sequence). The CDR3 DNA sequence: TGTGCCAGTAGTATTGGGACGGGAAGCTCTGGGGCCAACGTCCTGACTTTC. Amino acids: CASSIGTGSSGANVLTF.

This clone came up a few times. This chain joins TRBV5-1 and TRBJ2-3; D not resolved. Trimming pared 0 bases from V and 4 bases from J, leaving 0 bases between. This CDR3 contains 11 residues. Germline V CDR1 and CDR2: SGHRS, YFSETQ. CDR3 nucleotides: TGCGCCAGCAGCTTGGCAGATACGCAGTATTTT. It codes for CASSLADTQYF.